This passage covers 25 T cell receptor beta chains from one sample sequenced in a study of identical twins. TCRdb called the 5' RACE reads again in MiXCR, with one record for every CDR3 protein. The sample carries roughly 470,000 distinct CDR3 sequences, 13% to 15% recorded once. Another study also made use of these data, one on yellow fever vaccine responses in identical twins.

Sequenced: CD4+ T cells sorted from blood. These receptors all stem from a young woman in good health.

The sample holds a few counts of this clonotype. The chain combines TRBV20-1 with TRBJ2-3; TRBD2 agrees at 13 bases. Germline V gene lookup returns CDR1 DFQATT and CDR2 SNEGSKA (reference sequence). CDR3 length: 15 amino acids. V was clipped by 8 bases and J by 0 bases; unmatched bases: 5. CDR3 sequence (DNA): TGCAGTTCGATACTAGCGGGGGGGAGCACAGATACGCAGTATTTT. This codes for CSSILAGGSTDTQYF.

This clonotype was counted many times. V gene TRBV10-3 combines with J gene TRBJ1-2; D is uncertain. The CDR3 is 15 residues long. V was pared by 6 bases and J by 0 bases, with 14 bases between. Germline lookup yields CDR1 ENHRY and CDR2 SYGVKD. CDR3 amino acids: CAIRPTMTTNYGYTF. In nucleotides, the CDR3 is TGTGCCATCAGACCGACAATGACAACTAACTATGGCTACACCTTC.

This clonotype occurred many times. The CDR3 sequence: CASSGGLAGGPFYNEQFF. The CDR3, as DNA: TGTGCCAGCAGCGGAGGACTAGCGGGAGGGCCGTTCTACAATGAGCAGTTCTTC. The rearrangement links TRBV7-8 to TRBJ2-1, with 15 bases identical to TRBD2. The CDR3 covers 18 residues. CDR1 is SGHVS, CDR2 FQNEAQ, per germline. Germline trimming cut 5 bases from V and 3 bases from J; bases unmatched to any gene: 8.

The CDR3 loop reads CASSPPQGLEQYF. For the CDR3, the DNA is TGCGCCAGCAGCCCCCCACAGGGTCTCGAGCAGTACTTC. The chain combines TRBV5-1 with TRBJ2-7; a possible D gene is TRBD1 (6 bases). Germline V gene lookup returns CDR1 SGHRS and CDR2 YFSETQ. The CDR3 has 13 residues. V was pared by 4 bases and J by 6 bases, with 14 bases between.

Only a few counts were recorded for this clonotype. This rearrangement joins TRBV6-5 to TRBJ1-2, with 7 nucleotides matching TRBD1. J gave up 7 bases and V 6 bases, and 11 bases lay outside the gene matches. Germline lookup yields CDR1 MNHEY and CDR2 SVGAGI. This CDR3 has 14 amino acids. Here the CDR3 reads CASSYTQGGGGYTF. The CDR3 DNA is TGTGCCAGCAGCTATACTCAGGGGGGGGGTGGCTACACCTTC.

The sample holds many counts of this clonotype. The rearrangement uses TRBV6-2 or TRBV6-3 and TRBJ2-7; TRBD2 might be the D (6 bases). The CDR3 is 13 amino acids. CDR1 MNHEY and CDR2 SVGEGT come from the germline V gene. V lost 8 bases, J lost 0 bases, and 11 bases lay in between. The CDR3 is CASRWGGSYEQYF. The CDR3 DNA reads TGTGCCAGCCGATGGGGAGGCTCCTACGAGCAGTACTTC.

The chain recombines TRBV5-1 with TRBJ2-3; D possibly matches TRBD1 or TRBD2 (6 bases each). The CDR3 spans 18 residues. The V gene lost 0 bases and the J gene lost 5 bases, with 22 bases spanning the gap. The germline V gene encodes CDR1 SGHRS and CDR2 YFSETQ. The CDR3: CASSLVRTTGKGGDTQYF. DNA of the CDR3: TGCGCCAGCAGCTTGGTGCGGACCACAGGGAAGGGAGGAGATACGCAGTATTTT.

J is TRBJ2-2 and V is TRBV7-2, with D uncertain. The CDR3 extends over 14 amino acids. In germline, CDR1 is SGHTA, CDR2 FQGNSA. With 5 bases removed from V and 5 bases from J, the gap between germline ends came to 12 bases. In nucleotides, the CDR3 is TGTGCCAGCAGCCCTTCCCCCAGGACCGGGGAGCTGTTTTTT. Translation gives CASSPSPRTGELFF.

In its sample, this clonotype was seen a few times. The chain recombines TRBV20-1 with TRBJ2-7, with D possibly TRBD2 on 5 matching bases. The ends were cut back, 3 bases at V and 7 bases at J, with 19 bases in the middle. This CDR3 is built from 14 residues. The germline V gene has CDR1 DFQATT and CDR2 SNEGSKA (reference sequence). The CDR3 sequence is CSASLGWGVGEQYF. The CDR3 DNA reads as TGCAGTGCTAGCCTTGGGTGGGGAGTTGGGGAGCAGTACTTC.

The V call is TRBV7-2, the J call TRBJ2-5; no clear D. The CDR3 contains 14 residues. The germline V and J ends were trimmed by 1 base and 2 bases, with 8 bases remaining between them. From germline, CDR1 is SGHTA and CDR2 FQGNSA. CDR3 DNA sequence: TGTGCCAGCAGCTTAGATGCAGGTCAAGAGACCCAGTACTTC. Protein sequence: CASSLDAGQETQYF.

V is TRBV7-2 and J is TRBJ1-1, with D unresolved. CDR1 and CDR2 from the germline V gene are SGHTA and FQGNSA. The V and J ends lost 7 bases and 0 bases respectively, with 12 bases between them. The CDR3 is 14 amino acids. The CDR3 DNA is TGTGCCAGCACCTTTCTGGGATTGAACACTGAAGCTTTCTTT. Amino acids: CASTFLGLNTEAFF. The full variable domain, with the rest looked up from reference TRBV7-2 and TRBJ1-1, is GAGVSQSPSNKVTEKGKDVELRCDPISGHTALYWYRQSLGQGLEFLIYFQGNSAPDKSGLPSDRFSAERTGGSVSTLTIQRTQQEDSAVYLCASTFLGLNTEAFFGQGTRLTVV.

The CDR3 nucleotides read TGTGCCAGCGAGACTAACCAGCAGTTCTTC. Its protein is CASETNQQFF. The chain uses TRBV7-9 and TRBJ2-1, with a tentative D call TRBD2 (5 bases). This CDR3 is 10 amino acids long. Germline lookup yields CDR1 SEHNR and CDR2 FQNEAQ (reference sequence). Between the trimmed V and J ends, which lost 8 bases and 11 bases, there was a span of 10 bases. The full variable domain, rest sourced from reference TRBV7-9 and TRBJ2-1, is DTGVSQNPRHKITKRGQNVTFRCDPISEHNRLYWYRQTLGQGPEFLTYFQNEAQLEKSRLLSDRFSAERPKGSFSTLEIQRTEQGDSAMYLCASETNQQFFGPGTRLTVL.

CDR3 protein: CASSGGQGPYEQYF. The DNA of the CDR3 is TGTGCCAGCAGTGGGGGACAGGGGCCCTACGAGCAGTACTTC. This rearrangement joins TRBV28 to TRBJ2-7, with 10 positions matching TRBD1. This CDR3 has 14 amino acids. V lost 5 bases to trimming and J lost 2 bases; unmatched junction nucleotides: 3. Germline CDR1 is MDHEN and CDR2 is SYDVKM. Full variable domain (outside the CDR3, taken from reference TRBV28 and TRBJ2-7): DVKVTQSSRYLVKRTGEKVFLECVQDMDHENMFWYRQDPGLGLRLIYFSYDVKMKEKGDIPEGYSVSREKKERFSLILESASTNQTSMYLCASSGGQGPYEQYFGPGTRLTVT.

This clonotype was observed a few times. This chain connects TRBV11-2 to TRBJ2-1, with 7 bases identical to TRBD1. The CDR3 totals 15 residues. Trimming cost V 0 bases and J 4 bases; bases outside gene matches: 3. CDR1 and CDR2 (germline): SGHAT, FQNNGV. The DNA for the CDR3 is TGTGCCAGCAGCTTAGAGGGGACAGATTACAATGAGCAGTTCTTC. Protein product: CASSLEGTDYNEQFF.

The chain links TRBV4-3 to TRBJ2-7, with 8 bases aligning to TRBD1. CDR3 length equals 15 residues. V lost 1 base and J lost 3; bases outside the gene matches: 5. CDR1 and CDR2 (germline): LGHNA, YSLEER. The CDR3 sequence is CASSQAFGQGYEQYF. CDR3 coding DNA: TGCGCCAGCAGCCAAGCCTTCGGACAGGGCTACGAGCAGTACTTC.

V is TRBV20-1 and J is TRBJ2-7; no definite D call. Germline-derived CDR1 and CDR2 are DFQATT and SNEGSKA (reference sequence). The CDR3 contains 12 residues. The ends were cut back, 8 bases at V and 5 bases at J, with 16 bases in the middle. The CDR3 loop reads CSLGWGINEQYF. Here the CDR3 DNA reads TGCAGTCTAGGGTGGGGAATCAACGAGCAGTACTTC.

V usage is TRBV6-5 and J usage is TRBJ1-2; D is ambiguous. Germline V lookup: CDR1 MNHEY, CDR2 SVGAGI. Trimming left V 4 bases short and J 5 bases short, with 14 bases between. This CDR3 contains 14 residues. The CDR3 region is CASSLGLRFYGYTF. DNA for the CDR3: TGTGCCAGCAGTTTGGGCCTAAGGTTTTATGGCTACACCTTC.

The gene calls are TRBV3-1 and TRBJ2-2; D remains unclear. V was shortened by 3 bases and J by 6 bases, with 8 bases between the two germline ends. This CDR3 contains 13 residues. From germline, CDR1 is LGHDT and CDR2 YNNKEL (reference sequence). CDR3 bases: TGTGCCAGCAGCCACAGAGTAGCCGGGGAGCTGTTTTTT. Protein sequence: CASSHRVAGELFF.

The rearrangement links TRBV5-1 to TRBJ2-7; tentatively, D is TRBD2 (5 bases). Germline CDR1 and CDR2: SGHRS and YFSETQ. The CDR3 sequence is 14 residues long. V lost 3 bases and J lost 2, with 12 bases in between. CDR3 nucleotides: TGCGCCAGCAGCTCCATGGCGGGTACCTACGAGCAGTACTTC. It is translated as CASSSMAGTYEQYF.

This clonotype was seen a handful of times. The rearrangement uses TRBV6-6 and TRBJ2-1; D is ambiguous. The V and J ends lost 0 bases and 6 bases respectively, with 6 bases between them. Germline CDR1 MNHNY, CDR2 SVGAGI (reference sequence). This CDR3 has 13 amino acids. CDR3 sequence: CASSYSQFNEQFF. The CDR3, as DNA: TGTGCCAGCAGTTACTCGCAGTTCAATGAGCAGTTCTTC.

The chain links TRBV12-3 or TRBV12-4 to TRBJ1-3; D is unclear. V was pared by 7 bases and J by 1 base, with 8 bases between. The CDR3 is 13 amino acids. The CDR3 here is CASTARSGNTIYF. In DNA, the CDR3 is TGTGCCAGCACCGCCCGATCTGGAAACACCATATATTTT.

The genes are TRBV14 and TRBJ2-7, with TRBD1 matching 9 bases. In germline, CDR1 is SGHDN, CDR2 FVKESK. J was trimmed by 2 bases and V by 4 bases; bases with no gene match: 9. The CDR3 spans 16 residues. CDR3 nucleotides: TGTGCCAGCAGCCTATTCCCGGGACAGGGAACCTACGAGCAGTACTTC. Its protein is CASSLFPGQGTYEQYF.

The chain employs TRBV30 and TRBJ1-5; D unclear. The V end lost 2 bases, the J end lost 4 bases, and 9 bases lay between the germline ends. This CDR3 comprises 13 residues. Per the germline V gene, CDR1 is GTSNPN and CDR2 is SVGIG (reference sequence). This CDR3 is CAWSRTDNQPQHF. CDR3 nucleotides: TGTGCCTGGAGTAGGACTGATAATCAGCCCCAGCATTTT.

This chain connects TRBV21-1 to TRBJ2-5; TRBD2 is the table's D call and was not checked against the DNA. TRBV21-1 is marked as a pseudogene. The CDR3 consists of 13 residues. CDR3 protein: CASSKWPEETQYF. Here the CDR3 DNA reads TGTGCCAGCAGCAAATGGCCCGAAGAGACCCAGTACTTC.

The chain employs TRBV6-1 and TRBJ1-6; no clear D. CDR1 is MNHNS, CDR2 SASEGT, per germline. V lost 1 base and J 7 bases, leaving 11 bases between the germline ends. The CDR3 spans 15 residues. CDR3 loop: CASSEGSTSNSPLHF. The CDR3 DNA reads as TGTGCCAGCAGTGAAGGATCGACGAGCAATTCACCCCTCCACTTT.